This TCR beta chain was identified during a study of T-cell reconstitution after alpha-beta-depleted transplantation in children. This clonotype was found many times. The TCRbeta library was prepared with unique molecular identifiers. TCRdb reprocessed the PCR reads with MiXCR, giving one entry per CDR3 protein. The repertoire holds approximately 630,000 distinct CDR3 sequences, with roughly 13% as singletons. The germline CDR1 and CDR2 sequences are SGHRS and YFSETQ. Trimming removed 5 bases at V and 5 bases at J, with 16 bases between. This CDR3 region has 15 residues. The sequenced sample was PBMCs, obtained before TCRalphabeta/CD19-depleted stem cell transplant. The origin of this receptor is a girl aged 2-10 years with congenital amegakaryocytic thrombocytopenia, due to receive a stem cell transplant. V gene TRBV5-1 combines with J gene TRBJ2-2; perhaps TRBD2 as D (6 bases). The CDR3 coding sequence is TGCGCCAGCAGTAATAGGCTCGGAGGGACCGGGGAGCTGTTTTTT. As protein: CASSNRLGGTGELFF.